This T cell receptor (beta chain) was identified during a study of CD8+ T cells in alopecia areata (dated by TCRdb to the late 2010s). In the study overall: Female C3H/HeJ recipients, about 7-10 weeks old, were grafted with skin from C3H/HeJ donors with spontaneous alopecia (roughly 6-12 months old). TCRbeta CDR3 regions were amplified by immunoSEQ multiplex PCR with 35 Vbeta forward and 13 Jbeta reverse primers. RNA came from the PAXgene miRNA kit for fixed scalp, the miRNeasy kit for PBMCs, and the RNeasy kit for mouse skin. The study used high-throughput TCRbeta sequencing to examine T cell clonal expansion in alopecia areata, in both the C3H/HeJ mouse model and human patients. Clonality in the scalp was compared among normal scalp (n=4), patchy alopecia areata scalp (n=8), and alopecia totalis/universalis scalp (n=8). On the human side, TCRbeta sequencing was run on scalp tissue and on sorted CD4+ and CD8+ peripheral blood T cells from healthy controls and from alopecia areata patients with either patchy or totalis/universalis disease.

What the work shows at the level of the full study, not this receptor alone: Higher clonality and more expanded CD8+ clones were observed in lesional scalp than in normal scalp, particularly in alopecia totalis/universalis, a finding suggestive of antigenic drive. Unlike mouse skin, where gammadelta T cells dominate, normal human skin contains resident alphabeta T cells that get sequenced too, which complicates analysis of the scalp TCR repertoire. TCR sequences shared between patients were less clear than in mice, possibly partly because of HLA diversity in the patient population.

This clone was counted only a few times. This clone's antigen is unknown. Throughout, gene names and germline sequences are given for the mouse. Other nucleotide sequences in the sample specify the same CDR3. Cells from mouse cutaneous lymph nodes were pooled, stained for CD4, CD8alpha, NKG2D, NKG2ACE and other markers, and then sorted on a BD Influx. Receptor amplification or capture employed the immunoSEQ multiplex PCR assay. RNA was extracted from all samples and reverse transcribed into cDNA as template for TCR sequencing. First-strand cDNA was synthesized with SuperScript III using a 2:1 mix of oligo-dT and random hexamers. A synthetic immune receptor repertoire was used to measure amplification bias, and any remaining bias was corrected computationally. Sequencing of the libraries was done on Illumina HiSeq with 60 bp reads that cover the CDR3, reading from J toward V. In the paper's pipeline: Raw reads were preprocessed to remove errors, and CDR3 was defined by IMGT conventions from the conserved cysteine to phenylalanine. Clonality was computed by normalizing Shannon entropy by log2 of the number of productive unique TCRs and subtracting the result from 1. Whether each scalp clone was CD4 or CD8 was inferred by checking scalp TCRbeta sequences against the CD4 and CD8 repertoires from sorted blood. TCRdb carries this immuneACCESS record with in-frame sequences only. Its versions omit some clonotypes, under half of them owing to an unresolved V gene in the studies checked, with the rest unexplained. That table furnishes V, J and clone size, whereas the DNA furnished D and trimming. This sample has roughly 260,000 clones, none of them a singleton. Clones ranked in the top ten supply less than 1.5% of the sample.

This clonotype was sampled from a C3H/HeJ mouse with alopecia areata. The strain carries MHC haplotype H2-k. Sample: CD4+ T cells sorted from a lymph node.

The part of the CDR3 DNA that was read is TGTGCCAGCAGTGAGGCTGGGGGGTATGCT. It is translated as CASSEAGGYA. Given in full, the CDR3 is CASSEAGGYAEQFF. The V gene is TRBV13-1 and the J gene is TRBJ2-1, with 8 bases matching TRBD2. The CDR3 end lies 4 residues beyond the end of the read and is filled in from the germline J gene. The CDR3 sequence holds 14 residues, the cysteine and phenylalanine included. Only the CDR3 bases that were read are kept: 30 of them, in frame from base 1. The germline V gene yields NSHNY for CDR1 and SYGAGN for CDR2. V ends up 2 bases short and J 4 bases short, with an unmatched junction base count of 2.